Sequencing of this T cell receptor (beta chain) was carried out in a study of blood T cell repertoires in COVID-19. Study summary: Samples came from the United States, Italy and Spain, spanning acute and convalescent COVID-19. PBMCs, B-cell-depleted T cells, or T cells were the source of the cDNA or gDNA that made up the material.

The CDR3 is 13 residues long. Germline assignment: CDR1 SGDLS and CDR2 YYNGEE. V lost 0 bases and J 2 bases, leaving 6 bases between the germline ends. As processed by the authors: Reference gene primers were amplified, and this amplification served to estimate nucleated cell counts. The repertoire was sequenced with immunoSEQ multiplex PCR; TCRdb's copy has only in-frame clones and lacks some. V and J calls and clone size are those listed in that table; D and trimming were worked out from the DNA. The table lists about 370,000 clones, roughly 90% of them singletons. To note about this clone: Other DNA sequences within the sample encode an identical CDR3.

The sample consisted of peripheral blood. The origin of this receptor is a man in his late teens or twenties with active or convalescent COVID-19. V usage is TRBV9 and J usage is TRBJ2-7, with no clear D. CDR3 sequence: CASSVGPTYEQYF. The DNA for the CDR3 is TGTGCCAGCAGCGTAGGCCCTACCTACGAGCAGTACTTC.